This T cell receptor beta chain was recovered during a study of blood T cell repertoires in COVID-19. The table came from immunoSEQ multiplex PCR; TCRdb's copy has only in-frame clones and leaves some out. The sample has 350,000 or so clones; around 91% are singletons. The germline V gene has CDR1 SGDLS and CDR2 YYNGEE. The CDR3 extends over 19 amino acids. The V segment lost 0 bases and the J segment 1 base; nucleotides outside the gene matches: 10. The V call is TRBV9, the J call TRBJ1-3, with 10 nucleotides matching TRBD1. Sequences were obtained from peripheral blood. This TCR was sampled from a man aged 18 to 29 with active or convalescent COVID-19. The CDR3 nucleotides read TGTGCCAGCAGCGTAGCATGGACAGGGGGTGATATGTCTGGAAACACCATATATTTT. It yields the protein CASSVAWTGGDMSGNTIYF.